The 31 T cell receptor beta chains listed next were all sequenced from one sample in a study of T-cell reconstitution after alpha-beta-depleted transplantation in children (dated by TCRdb to about 2016). Overall results and qualifications from the work: Hyperexpanded clone frequencies declined over subsequent months; after one year, T-cell counts and TCRbeta diversity were mostly attributed to newly produced T cells.

Interpreted using the paper, the treatment or condition label stands for: allogeneic hematopoietic cell transplantation with graft depleted of TCRalphabeta T cells and CD19 B cells. Receptor libraries were prepared by PCR. Sequencing instrument: Illumina HiSeq 2500. To normalize quantification of the TCRbeta repertoire, the TCR libraries were built with molecular barcoding that relied on unique molecular identifiers. Using fastp at Q25 and MiXCR, TCRdb reprocessed the public reads and kept productive beta chains. Rows with one shared CDR3 protein collapse into an entry with the most common genes and DNA. The table for this sample lists 250,000 to 300,000 distinct CDR3 sequences; around 7.3% of them were counted only once. The ten largest clones take up 9.1% of the sample. These TCRs' antigens remain unknown. The sequencing used peripheral blood, collected 360 days after TCRalphabeta/CD19-depleted stem cell transplant. The source of these receptors is a female patient between 2 and 10 years old who had a stem cell transplant for Fanconi anemia, so the T cells may come from the graft donor.

This clonotype was picked up a small number of times. The chain recombines TRBV9 with TRBJ2-3, with D unclear. Germline V gene lookup returns CDR1 SGDLS and CDR2 YYNGEE. This CDR3 comprises 13 residues. V was pared by 2 bases and J by 1 base, with 5 bases between. The CDR3: CASSVLGTDTQYF. In DNA form, the CDR3 reads TGTGCCAGCAGCGTGTTGGGCACAGATACGCAGTATTTT.

This clonotype came up many times. CDR3 sequence: CASSHRDYNEQFF. CDR3 sequence (DNA): TGTGCCAGCAGCCACCGGGACTACAATGAGCAGTTCTTC. The chain uses TRBV7-6 and TRBJ2-1; D is perhaps TRBD2 (5 bases). This CDR3 is 13 amino acids long. V was clipped by 5 bases and J by 3 bases, with 8 bases between them. Germline V gene data show CDR1 as SGHVS and CDR2 as FNYEAQ.

This clonotype was recorded many times. This chain links TRBV6-2 or TRBV6-3 with TRBJ2-7, with D maybe TRBD1 (7 bases). V shed 8 bases and J shed 2 bases, with 13 bases lying between them. The germline gives CDR1 MNHEY, CDR2 SVGEGT. The CDR3 covers 13 residues. CDR3 region: CASRGTATYEQYF. As DNA, the CDR3 is TGTGCCAGCCGCGGGACAGCGACCTACGAGCAGTACTTC.

This clonotype was observed many times. This rearrangement joins TRBV9 to TRBJ2-1; TRBD2 matches at 9 bases. Unmatched junction bases numbered 11, after V lost 0 bases and J lost 7 bases. Germline V gene lookup returns CDR1 SGDLS and CDR2 YYNGEE. The CDR3 spans 17 residues. The CDR3 loop reads CASSVAPSGRKGNEQFF. DNA of the CDR3: TGTGCCAGCAGCGTAGCCCCCAGCGGGAGGAAAGGGAATGAGCAGTTCTTC.

This clonotype has a handful of counts. The chain is built from TRBV21-1 and TRBJ2-3; the table's D call, TRBD2, has no DNA check behind it. TRBV21-1 represents a pseudogene. The CDR3 totals 21 residues. This CDR3 reads CASSKGGGRGLRSSSTDTQYF. CDR3 coding DNA: TGTGCCAGCAGCAAAGGGGGCGGGCGGGGACTTCGATCCTCCAGCACAGATACGCAGTATTTT.

J is TRBJ2-1 and V is TRBV30; either TRBD1 or TRBD2 may fit D (6 bases each). The V gene's germline CDR1 is GTSNPN and CDR2 SVGIG (reference sequence). CDR3 length: 13 amino acids. The V gene lost 4 bases and the J gene lost 10 bases, with 17 bases spanning the gap. The CDR3 DNA reads TGTGCCTGGAACGGCAGGGGAGGTTGGGAGCAGTTCTTC. The encoded protein is CAWNGRGGWEQFF.

This clonotype was seen at least ten times. The chain carries TRBV7-6 and TRBJ1-1, with D uncertain. CDR1 is SGHVS, CDR2 FNYEAQ, per germline. The CDR3 is 15 residues long. V lost 1 base to trimming and J lost 5 bases, with 14 bases between them. CDR3 DNA: TGTGCCAGCAGCTTAGAGCGGGAAATGGTAACTGAAGCTTTCTTT. It specifies CASSLEREMVTEAFF.

This clonotype was found a few times. This sequence joins TRBV11-2 and TRBJ2-2; perhaps TRBD1 as D (6 bases). The CDR3 loop spans 16 amino acids. The V end was cut by 0 bases, the J end by 9 bases, with 17 bases between. CDR1 is SGHAT, CDR2 FQNNGV, per germline. The CDR3 DNA is TGTGCCAGCAGCTTAGATTTAGGGGGTCTATTCCGGGAGCTGTTTTTT. Protein: CASSLDLGGLFRELFF. Combining the CDR3 with reference TRBV11-2 and TRBJ2-2 gives the whole variable domain EAGVAQSPRYKIIEKRQSVAFWCNPISGHATLYWYQQILGQGPKLLIQFQNNGVVDDSQLPKDRFSAERLKGVDSTLKIQPAKLEDSAVYLCASSLDLGGLFRELFFGEGSRLTVL.

This clonotype occurred many times. V gene TRBV7-2 combines with J gene TRBJ2-3; weak D call: TRBD1 (6 bases). Trimming took 5 bases from V and 2 from J, leaving 14 bases between them. CDR3 size: 15 residues. The germline V gene encodes CDR1 SGHTA and CDR2 FQGNSA. The CDR3 sequence: CASSPTGIATDTQYF. Written as DNA, the CDR3 is TGTGCCAGCAGCCCAACAGGGATCGCCACAGATACGCAGTATTTT.

The rearrangement uses TRBV10-2 and TRBJ2-7; D is undetermined. Germline V lookup: CDR1 WSHSY, CDR2 SAAADI. This CDR3 contains 15 residues. V was clipped by 2 bases and J by 2 bases, with 13 bases between them. The CDR3 loop reads CASSERRQSPYEQYV. CDR3 DNA: TGCGCCAGCAGTGAGCGGCGGCAGAGCCCCTACGAGCAGTACGTC.

The rearrangement uses TRBV12-3 or TRBV12-4 and TRBJ1-3; no firm D call. The CDR3 has 16 residues. V dropped 3 bases and J dropped 0 bases, with 12 bases sitting between them. The CDR3 sequence: CASSFLFFHSGNTIYF. The CDR3 DNA sequence: TGTGCCAGCAGTTTCCTCTTCTTCCACTCTGGAAACACCATATATTTT.

J is TRBJ2-2 and V is TRBV18, with D possibly being TRBD2 (5 bases). Germline loops: CDR1 KGHSH, CDR2 LQKENI. The CDR3 sequence is 14 residues long. Trimming pared 8 bases from V and 7 bases from J, leaving 17 bases between. Here the CDR3 reads CASPTPSGNGELFF. Here the CDR3 DNA reads TGTGCCAGCCCCACCCCCTCCGGGAACGGGGAGCTGTTTTTT.

This clonotype has ten or more counts. The CDR3, as DNA: TGTGCCATACCTACTAGCGGGAGCTACAATGAGCAGTTCTTC. Protein sequence: CAIPTSGSYNEQFF. The chain carries TRBV2 and TRBJ2-1; TRBD2 agrees at 11 bases. There are 14 residues in the CDR3. J lost 3 bases, V lost 10 bases, and 5 bases had no gene match. Germline CDR1 is SNHLY and CDR2 is FYNNEI.

This clonotype was counted between two and nine times. The genes are TRBV6-2 or TRBV6-3 and TRBJ2-5, with a weak D call TRBD1 (5 bases). Germline V gene lookup returns CDR1 MNHEY and CDR2 SVGEGT. The CDR3 is 15 residues long. V gave up 8 bases and J gave up 1 base, with 17 bases separating them. The CDR3 loop is CASRRPSTVQETQYF. The CDR3 coding sequence is TGTGCCAGCCGAAGACCATCGACAGTCCAAGAGACCCAGTACTTC.

The chain couples TRBV5-1 to TRBJ2-5; D is possibly TRBD1 (5 bases). V was trimmed by 8 bases and J by 2 bases, leaving 13 bases between them. The CDR3 runs to 13 residues. Germline assignment: CDR1 SGHRS and CDR2 YFSETQ. CDR3 region: CASTMAGQETQYF. CDR3 in DNA: TGCGCCAGTACTATGGCAGGGCAAGAGACCCAGTACTTC. The variable domain in full, completed from reference TRBV5-1 and TRBJ2-5, reads KAGVTQTPRYLIKTRGQQVTLSCSPISGHRSVSWYQQTPGQGLQFLFEYFSETQRNKGNFPGRFSGRQFSNSRSEMNVSTLELGDSALYLCASTMAGQETQYFGPGTRLLVL.

This clonotype was detected ten times or more. V gene TRBV7-9 combines with J gene TRBJ2-3; TRBD2 aligns across 9 bases. This CDR3 contains 17 residues. Germline V gene data show CDR1 as SEHNR and CDR2 as FQNEAQ (reference sequence). Trimming cost V 7 bases and J 2 bases; bases outside gene matches: 13. The CDR3 spells CASTFSLTSGDTDTQYF. As DNA, the CDR3 is TGTGCCAGCACCTTTAGCCTGACTAGCGGAGACACAGATACGCAGTATTTT.

This clonotype was seen repeatedly, ten times or more. This chain links TRBV2 with TRBJ2-7, with 7 bases fitting TRBD1. J gave up 3 bases and V 10 bases, and 15 bases lay outside the gene matches. Germline V gives CDR1 SNHLY, CDR2 FYNNEI. The CDR3 consists of 15 residues. CDR3 sequence: CAISEGTEPFYEQYF. Written as DNA, the CDR3 is TGTGCCATCTCGGAAGGGACAGAGCCCTTCTACGAGCAGTACTTC.

The V gene is TRBV28, the J gene TRBJ2-3, with D hard to call. This CDR3 has 14 residues. The V end lost 6 bases, the J end lost 0 bases, and 10 bases lay between the germline ends. Germline lookup yields CDR1 MDHEN and CDR2 SYDVKM. The CDR3 region has the DNA TGTGCCAGCAGACCCCCCCGTAGCACAGATACGCAGTATTTT. Protein product: CASRPPRSTDTQYF.

Ten or more counts support this clonotype. V and J are TRBV7-9 and TRBJ2-7; D is unclear. The CDR3 is 12 amino acids. Germline assignment: CDR1 SEHNR and CDR2 FQNEAQ (reference sequence). The germline V and J ends were trimmed by 3 bases and 6 bases, with 9 bases remaining between them. The CDR3 DNA reads as TGTGCCAGCAGCTTGTTATGGGGCGAGCAGTACTTC. Amino acid sequence: CASSLLWGEQYF.

This clonotype has at least ten counts. The V and J genes are TRBV6-4 and TRBJ2-1; TRBD1 matches at 9 bases. Germline V gives CDR1 MRHNA, CDR2 SNTAGT. Unmatched junction bases numbered 9, after V lost 6 bases and J lost 9 bases. This CDR3 is 14 amino acids long. In nucleotides, the CDR3 is TGTGCCAGCAGAAGGGACAGGGTGAGCCCTGAGCAGTTCTTC. Protein sequence: CASRRDRVSPEQFF.

This clonotype came up many times. The chain uses TRBV5-1 and TRBJ2-7, with a weak D call TRBD1 (5 bases). This CDR3 is 17 amino acids long. Per the germline V gene, CDR1 is SGHRS and CDR2 is YFSETQ. V gave up 2 bases and J gave up 4 bases, with 22 bases separating them. CDR3 sequence: CASSFFSGKGSPYEQYF. CDR3 nucleotides: TGCGCCAGCAGCTTTTTCTCAGGGAAGGGATCCCCATACGAGCAGTACTTC.

The chain couples TRBV25-1 to TRBJ2-1; 14 positions match TRBD2. CDR3 length equals 22 residues. Unmatched junction bases numbered 14, after V lost 1 base and J lost 0 bases. Looked up from germline, CDR1 is MGHDK and CDR2 is SYGVNS. The CDR3 nucleotides are TGTGCCAGCAGTGAATCGCCGGGACTAGCGGGGGAAACCCATAGCTCCTACAATGAGCAGTTCTTC. The encoded protein is CASSESPGLAGETHSSYNEQFF.

The chain recombines TRBV18 with TRBJ1-3; a possible D gene is TRBD1 (5 bases). The V gene lost 5 bases and the J gene lost 3 bases, with 8 bases spanning the gap. Germline V gene lookup returns CDR1 KGHSH and CDR2 LQKENI. CDR3 size: 13 residues. Here the CDR3 DNA reads TGTGCCAGCTCAGCGACAGATGGAAACACCATATATTTT. Encoded protein: CASSATDGNTIYF.

The chain uses TRBV28 and TRBJ2-5, with 7 bases that match TRBD1. CDR1 and CDR2 from the germline V gene are MDHEN and SYDVKM. This CDR3 has 15 amino acids. V was pared by 4 bases and J by 1 base, with 6 bases of the junction left unmatched. CDR3 DNA sequence: TGTGCCAGCAGTTCGAGGTACAGGGGCCAAGAGACCCAGTACTTC. Translation gives CASSSRYRGQETQYF.

The genes are TRBV7-8 and TRBJ1-1; a possible D gene is TRBD1 (6 bases). The CDR3 has 12 amino acids. Germline V gives CDR1 SGHVS, CDR2 FQNEAQ. Trimming stripped 5 bases from V and 8 bases from J, with 12 bases between. The CDR3 loop is CASSVGGGEAFF. The CDR3 DNA sequence: TGTGCCAGCAGCGTCGGAGGGGGGGAAGCTTTCTTT. Full variable domain (rest looked up from reference TRBV7-8 and TRBJ1-1): GAGVSQSPRYKVAKRGQDVALRCDPISGHVSLFWYQQALGQGPEFLTYFQNEAQLDKSGLPSDRFFAERPEGSVSTLKIQRTQQEDSAVYLCASSVGGGEAFFGQGTRLTVV.

This clonotype was seen a few times. The chain carries TRBV6-5 and TRBJ1-1, with D possibly TRBD1 on 5 matching bases. The CDR3 has 14 amino acids. Germline assignment: CDR1 MNHEY and CDR2 SVGAGI. Trimming took off 2 bases at V and 11 bases at J, with 18 bases between the two ends. The CDR3 DNA is TGTGCCAGCAGTTACCGCGACGGGGGTTTTGTGGCTTTCTTT. Its protein product is CASSYRDGGFVAFF.

This clonotype was detected a few times. The genes are TRBV13 and TRBJ1-2, with 8 bases matching TRBD1. CDR3 length equals 15 residues. The V and J ends lost 3 bases and 7 bases, in that order; junction bases with no gene match: 10. Germline V gene sequence: CDR1 PRHDT, CDR2 FYEKMQ (reference sequence). The CDR3 is CASSFTQGAASGYTF. The CDR3 nucleotides read TGTGCCAGCAGCTTCACCCAGGGGGCTGCCAGTGGCTACACCTTC.

This clonotype was recorded at least ten times. The rearrangement joins TRBV5-1 to TRBJ2-1; the D gene is possibly TRBD1 (6 bases). Looked up from germline, CDR1 is SGHRS and CDR2 is YFSETQ. CDR3 size: 13 residues. The V and J ends lost 0 bases and 14 bases respectively, with 15 bases between them. The chain's CDR3 is CASSLEAPRGEFF. The CDR3 coding sequence is TGCGCCAGCAGCTTGGAGGCTCCCAGGGGCGAGTTCTTC.

Turning to this clonotype: This CDR3 is missing its conserved last phenylalanine or tryptophan, likely due to a read error. The gene calls are TRBV4-2 and TRBJ2-2; D remains unclear. Trimming removed 5 bases from V and 4 bases from J, with 11 bases in between. From germline, CDR1 is LGHNA and CDR2 YNFKEQ. The CDR3 loop spans 14 amino acids. The CDR3 DNA reads as TGTGCCAGCAGCTCAAGGCTGATCACCGGGGAGCTGTTTTGT. It encodes CASSSRLITGELFC.

The sample holds many counts of this clonotype. The V and J genes are TRBV27 and TRBJ2-7; D gene unclear. Trimming pared 3 bases from V and 0 bases from J, leaving 6 bases between. CDR1 is MNHEY and CDR2 is SMNVEV in the germline V gene (reference sequence). CDR3 length: 13 residues. The CDR3 coding sequence is TGTGCCAGCAGTTTTAGAAGCTCCTACGAGCAGTACTTC. It encodes CASSFRSSYEQYF.

This clonotype was seen many times. CDR3 sequence reads: CASSQPTTSESYNEQFF. DNA for the CDR3: TGTGCCAGCAGCCAACCGACAACTAGCGAGTCCTACAATGAGCAGTTCTTC. J is TRBJ2-1 and V is TRBV3-1, with 7 bases that match TRBD2. Germline V gives CDR1 LGHDT, CDR2 YNNKEL (reference sequence). V was clipped by 2 bases and J by 1 base; unmatched bases: 8. The CDR3 sequence is 17 residues long.